The 24 T cell receptor beta chains below come from one sample, sequenced in a study of CD8 T cells in ankylosing spondylitis. Using its own MiXCR run on the 5' RACE reads, TCRdb lists one record per CDR3 protein. The data contain about 240,000 distinct CDR3 sequences, 9.5% to 12% of them singletons. What was sequenced was blood, either unsorted or a sorted T cell fraction (not recorded which). All receptors derive from a male donor with ankylosing spondylitis or in good health (not recorded which).

The table lists this clonotype with many counts. This rearrangement joins TRBV12-3 or TRBV12-4 to TRBJ2-5; tentatively, D is TRBD1 (5 bases). The CDR3 spans 12 residues. V lost 8 bases and J lost 4, with 11 bases in between. CDR3 residues: CASRQGTETQYF. CDR3 nucleotides: TGTGCCAGCCGCCAGGGAACAGAGACCCAGTACTTC.

This clonotype was found many times. The chain uses TRBV20-1 and TRBJ2-1; D remains ambiguous. In germline, CDR1 is DFQATT, CDR2 SNEGSKA (reference sequence). Trimming removed 1 base from V and 9 bases from J, with 13 bases in between. The CDR3 runs 13 residues. The CDR3: CSARVDPLTEQFF. DNA for the CDR3: TGCAGTGCTAGAGTGGACCCCCTGACTGAGCAGTTCTTC.

This clonotype was counted at least ten times. The V call is TRBV21-1, the J call TRBJ1-5; no DNA check was done on the table's D call, TRBD1. TRBV21-1 is a recognized pseudogene. The CDR3 extends over 14 amino acids. CDR3 coding DNA: TGTGCCAGCAGCAAAAACAGGGTCAATCAGCCCCAGCATTTT. This translates into CASSKNRVNQPQHF.

This clonotype was picked up a small number of times. V and J are TRBV28 and TRBJ2-5; the match to TRBD1 covers 8 bases. The CDR3 is 13 amino acids. V lost 6 bases, J lost 3 bases, and 3 bases stayed unmatched. CDR1 is MDHEN and CDR2 is SYDVKM in the germline V gene. The CDR3 loop reads CASRSGQEETQYF. Here the CDR3 DNA reads TGTGCCAGCAGATCGGGACAGGAAGAGACCCAGTACTTC.

At least ten counts were recorded for this clonotype. This chain uses TRBV4-1 with TRBJ1-2; tentative D call: TRBD1 (6 bases). The CDR3 is 16 residues long. Trimming left V 2 bases short and J 1 base short, with 14 bases between. Germline-derived CDR1 and CDR2 are MGHRA and YSYEKL. Written as DNA, the CDR3 is TGCGCCAGCAGCCAACCTCCCGGGACAAGTAACTATGGCTACACCTTC. Its protein is CASSQPPGTSNYGYTF.

This rearrangement joins TRBV6-5 to TRBJ2-7, with 9 bases fitting TRBD2. Losses at the gene ends were 2 bases for V and 2 bases for J; bases not matched to a gene: 10. The CDR3 length is 17 residues. Germline CDR1 and CDR2: MNHEY and SVGAGI. CDR3 nucleotides: TGTGCCAGCAGTTACCTAGACGAAGCGGGAGGTACCTACGAGCAGTACTTC. This translates into CASSYLDEAGGTYEQYF.

This clonotype was recorded a few times. The V call is TRBV19, the J call TRBJ2-3; 9 bases are a match to TRBD1. The ends lost 7 bases at V and 7 bases at J; junction bases unmatched: 9. This CDR3 has 14 amino acids. Germline V gene sequence: CDR1 LNHDA, CDR2 SQIVND (reference sequence). CDR3 region: CASTRDREMYTQYF. DNA for the CDR3: TGTGCCAGTACACGGGACAGGGAAATGTATACGCAGTATTTT.

This clonotype occurred many times. The chain uses TRBV5-1 and TRBJ2-1; 10 nucleotides match TRBD1. CDR3 length: 14 amino acids. With 2 bases clipped from V and 9 bases from J, the junction kept 5 bases outside the gene matches. The V gene's germline CDR1 is SGHRS and CDR2 YFSETQ. The CDR3 loop is CASSFGTGDLEQFF. As DNA, the CDR3 is TGCGCCAGCAGCTTTGGGACAGGGGATCTTGAGCAGTTCTTC. The full variable domain, with the rest looked up from reference TRBV5-1 and TRBJ2-1, is KAGVTQTPRYLIKTRGQQVTLSCSPISGHRSVSWYQQTPGQGLQFLFEYFSETQRNKGNFPGRFSGRQFSNSRSEMNVSTLELGDSALYLCASSFGTGDLEQFFGPGTRLTVL.

This clonotype was recorded a few times. The rearrangement links TRBV12-3 or TRBV12-4 to TRBJ2-3, with D unresolved. The CDR3 extends over 15 amino acids. V lost 0 bases, J lost 3 bases, and 10 bases lay in between. CDR3 in DNA: TGTGCCAGCAGTTTAGCGCTCGGCAGAACAGATACGCAGTATTTT. Translating it yields CASSLALGRTDTQYF.

This rearrangement joins TRBV24-1 to TRBJ2-5, with TRBD1 identical over 8 bases. V was pared by 5 bases and J by 2 bases, with 6 bases of the junction left unmatched. The germline gives CDR1 KGHDR, CDR2 SFDVKD. This CDR3 spans 15 amino acids. The CDR3 loop is CATSVSGTGQETQYF. The CDR3 DNA follows: TGTGCCACCAGTGTGTCCGGGACAGGTCAAGAGACCCAGTACTTC.

V gene TRBV29-1 combines with J gene TRBJ2-1; D unclear. Per the germline V gene, CDR1 is SQVTM and CDR2 is ANQGSEA. The CDR3 spans 13 residues. The V gene lost 2 bases and the J gene lost 0 bases, with 5 bases spanning the gap. The CDR3 loop reads CSVENHSYNEQFF. The CDR3 nucleotides are TGCAGCGTTGAAAACCACTCCTACAATGAGCAGTTCTTC.

The sample holds many counts of this clonotype. The V gene is TRBV3-1, the J gene TRBJ2-4, with 10 bases matching TRBD1. Germline CDR1 reads LGHDT; CDR2 reads YNNKEL (reference sequence). V shed 2 bases and J 15 bases; nucleotides not matched to a gene: 13. The CDR3 totals 15 residues. DNA for the CDR3: TGTGCCAGCAGCCAATCTCTCGAGGACAGGGGGAGTCGGTACTTC. Translated: CASSQSLEDRGSRYF.

CDR3 nucleotides: TGTGCCAGCAGCTTAGGGCGGGGGGCGGGTAGAGATACGCAGTATTTT. Translation gives CASSLGRGAGRDTQYF. This chain links TRBV7-2 with TRBJ2-3; 8 bases agree with TRBD2. The CDR3 covers 16 residues. The V gene end was trimmed by 1 base and the J gene end by 5 bases; junction bases not matched to a gene: 8. Germline loops: CDR1 SGHTA, CDR2 FQGNSA.

This clonotype was recorded many times. V is TRBV25-1 and J is TRBJ1-1, with TRBD1 as a possible D gene (5 bases). The germline V gene has CDR1 MGHDK and CDR2 SYGVNS. The CDR3 has 18 residues. Trimming removed 1 base at V and 4 bases at J, with 22 bases between. The CDR3 bases are TGTGCCAGCAGTGAATCCCCACAGACACCGGGACGAGTCACTGAAGCTTTCTTT. It yields the protein CASSESPQTPGRVTEAFF.

This clonotype was seen many times. The DNA for the CDR3 is TGTGCCAGCAGCTTAACCATTCGACGACTAGCGGGATCACAAGAGACCCAGTACTTC. Translated, it gives CASSLTIRRLAGSQETQYF. The rearrangement uses TRBV7-8 and TRBJ2-5; 11 bases align to TRBD2. CDR1 and CDR2 from the germline V gene are SGHVS and FQNEAQ. The CDR3 has 19 amino acids. Unmatched junction bases numbered 13, after V lost 2 bases and J lost 2 bases.

This clonotype was observed a handful of times. The V gene is TRBV29-1, the J gene TRBJ1-1; 9 nucleotides match TRBD1. J was trimmed by 5 bases and V by 7 bases; bases with no gene match: 5. Per germline, CDR1 SQVTM and CDR2 ANQGSEA. The CDR3 extends over 12 amino acids. The CDR3 here is CSGGQGNTEAFF. In nucleotides, the CDR3 is TGCAGCGGAGGACAGGGGAATACTGAAGCTTTCTTT.

This clonotype was picked up many times. J is TRBJ1-2 and V is TRBV6-1; tentative D call: TRBD1 (5 bases). This CDR3 is built from 14 residues. The V gene lost 7 bases and the J gene lost 3 bases, with 15 bases spanning the gap. CDR1 and CDR2 (germline): MNHNS, SASEGT. CDR3 DNA sequence: TGTGCCAGCAATCAAGGGGCAACGGACTATGGCTACACCTTC. This encodes CASNQGATDYGYTF.

This clonotype occurred many times. The V and J genes are TRBV29-1 and TRBJ1-1; 9 bases fit TRBD1. CDR3 length: 11 residues. Germline V gene data show CDR1 as SQVTM and CDR2 as ANQGSEA. V shed 6 bases and J 4 bases; nucleotides not matched to a gene: 0. The CDR3 nucleotides are TGCAGCGTGGACAGGGGCACTGAAGCTTTCTTT. Translating it yields CSVDRGTEAFF.

This clonotype was detected many times. CDR3 residues: CASSASGVDTQYF. Written as DNA, the CDR3 is TGTGCCAGCAGCGCTTCAGGGGTAGATACGCAGTATTTT. The chain couples TRBV14 to TRBJ2-3; D perhaps matches TRBD1 (6 bases). The CDR3 covers 13 residues. Germline values: CDR1 SGHDN, CDR2 FVKESK. V lost 5 bases, J lost 5 bases, and 11 bases lay in between.

This clonotype has at least ten counts. This chain uses TRBV2 with TRBJ2-5, with D hard to call. Germline CDR1 SNHLY, CDR2 FYNNEI. CDR3 size: 17 residues. Trimming pared 4 bases from V and 0 bases from J, leaving 18 bases between. CDR3 region: CASSGGYSRGYQETQYF. CDR3 sequence (DNA): TGTGCCAGCAGTGGAGGCTATAGCAGAGGTTACCAAGAGACCCAGTACTTC.

The J gene is TRBJ2-7, the V gene TRBV11-3; D gene unclear. This CDR3 has 14 amino acids. V was cut by 3 bases and J by 5 bases, with 14 bases left in between. The germline gives CDR1 SGHNT, CDR2 YENEEA. The chain's CDR3 is CASSLGGLTDEQYF. CDR3 in DNA: TGTGCCAGCAGCTTGGGCGGCCTCACGGACGAGCAGTACTTC. Full variable domain (outside the CDR3, taken from reference TRBV11-3 and TRBJ2-7): EAGVVQSPRYKIIEKKQPVAFWCNPISGHNTLYWYLQNLGQGPELLIRYENEEAVDDSQLPKDRFSAERLKGVDSTLKIQPAELGDSAVYLCASSLGGLTDEQYFGPGTRLTVT.

This clonotype was seen more than once but under ten times. The chain is built from TRBV2 and TRBJ1-2; D gene uncertain. Per the germline V gene, CDR1 is SNHLY and CDR2 is FYNNEI. The CDR3 sequence is 14 residues long. V was trimmed by 3 bases and J by 3 bases, leaving 11 bases between them. CDR3 coding DNA: TGTGCCAGCAGTGATATAGGCACCGACTATGGCTACACCTTC. It encodes CASSDIGTDYGYTF.

J is TRBJ2-7 and V is TRBV29-1; weak D call: TRBD1 (6 bases). Germline V CDR1 and CDR2: SQVTM, ANQGSEA. The CDR3 contains 14 residues. Deletions cut 7 bases from V and 2 bases from J, with 18 bases between. The CDR3 nucleotides are TGCAGCGCCCCTACAGGGAAACGAGCCTACGAGCAGTACTTC. Its protein is CSAPTGKRAYEQYF.

This clonotype was counted ten times or more. The chain joins TRBV6-5 to TRBJ1-2; D perhaps matches TRBD1 (6 bases). This CDR3 is 13 amino acids long. Germline V lookup: CDR1 MNHEY, CDR2 SVGAGI. V dropped 2 bases and J dropped 4 bases, with 8 bases sitting between them. The CDR3 protein is CASSYGGSYGYTF. The CDR3 nucleotides read TGTGCCAGCAGTTACGGGGGCAGCTATGGCTACACCTTC.